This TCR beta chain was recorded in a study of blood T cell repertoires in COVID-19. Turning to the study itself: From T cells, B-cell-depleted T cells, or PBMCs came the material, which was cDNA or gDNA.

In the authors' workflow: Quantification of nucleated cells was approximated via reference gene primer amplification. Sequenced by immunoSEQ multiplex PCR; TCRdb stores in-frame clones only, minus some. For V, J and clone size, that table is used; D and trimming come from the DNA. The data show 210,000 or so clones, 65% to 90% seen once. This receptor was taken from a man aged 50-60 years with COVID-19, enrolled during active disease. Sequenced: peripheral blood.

The CDR3 loop is CSVGAGTAGMDIQYF. CDR3 coding DNA: TGCAGCGTTGGAGCCGGGACAGCAGGGATGGACATTCAGTACTTC. The chain links TRBV29-1 to TRBJ2-4, with 7 bases identical to TRBD1. J gave up 8 bases and V 4 bases, and 14 bases lay outside the gene matches. The CDR3 is made up of 15 amino acids. Germline values: CDR1 SQVTM, CDR2 ANQGSEA. Drawing the rest from reference TRBV29-1 and TRBJ2-4, the complete variable domain is SAVISQKPSRDICQRGTSLTIQCQVDSQVTMMFWYRQQPGQSLTLIATANQGSEATYESGFVIDKFPISRPNLTFSTLTVSNMSPEDSSIYLCSVGAGTAGMDIQYFGAGTRLSVL.